This TCR gamma chain was profiled in a study of Vδ1+ human thymocytes. After alphabeta T cell depletion, CD3+ Vdelta1+ Vdelta2- thymocytes were sorted. To note about this clone: What it recognizes is unknown.

Sequences come from RNA converted to cDNA by reverse transcription. Multiplex PCR used pooled V-gene forward primers and a constant-region reverse primer to amplify CDR3s. TCRdb called clones anew from the multiplex PCR reads with CATT. The profile shows some 9,000 gamma-chain clones, 55% to 60% of them singletons. Germline V gene lookup returns CDR1 VENAVY and CDR2 YDSYNSRV. V was clipped by 3 bases and J by 0 bases; unmatched bases: 4. This CDR3 is 15 amino acids long. Points from the study as a whole: Unexpected Vdelta2 sequences could cause misinterpretation of bulk repertoire data. Donors shared many TRG clonotypes but few TRD clonotypes. In the thymus, TRG and TRD repertoires looked highly polyclonal with Gaussian CDR3 lengths. Around 20% of thymic delta-chain sequences were Vdelta2, with few Vdelta3, unlike blood Vdelta1+ controls.

This chain connects TRGV8 to TRGJP2. No J segment appears in TCRdb, so it was assigned here by matching the sequence to germline. This clonotype was sampled from a girl under three years old who had congenital heart surgery. The sample consisted of Vdelta1+ gamma-delta thymocytes from the thymus. As for subset: FACS-sorted CD3+ TCRalphabeta- TCRVdelta1+ TCRVdelta2- thymocytes. The CDR3 region is CATWDPHSSDWIKTF. For the CDR3, the DNA is TGTGCCACCTGGGATCCACATAGTAGTGATTGGATCAAGACGTTT.